This T cell receptor beta chain derives from a study of response to subunit inactivated influenza vaccine. Regarding this clonotype: Its antigen is still unknown.

General study findings and limits: It was the authors' suggestion that each seasonal influenza vaccination recruits few new T cells.

TCRdb re-called the RT-PCR reads with MiXCR, one entry per CDR3 protein. Of some 520,000 distinct CDR3 sequences listed, 16% are singletons. The germline gives CDR1 SGHTA, CDR2 FQGTGA. V gave up 4 bases and J gave up 9 bases, with 10 bases separating them. This CDR3 has 12 residues. The clonotype originates from a man between 50 and 70 years old who received an inactivated influenza vaccine. V is TRBV7-3 and J is TRBJ2-1; D is possibly TRBD1 or TRBD2 (7 bases each). Material: CD4+ T cells sorted from PBMCs, obtained roughly 24 months after vaccination. CDR3 residues: CASSSGGGEQFF. CDR3 in DNA: TGTGCCAGCAGCTCAGGGGGGGGTGAGCAGTTCTTC.